This T cell receptor (beta chain) was obtained from a study of T cell responses to AZD1222 COVID-19 vaccine. V shed 5 bases and J shed 3 bases, with 8 bases lying between them. The germline V gene has CDR1 KGHSH and CDR2 LQKENI. The CDR3 runs to 12 residues. Here immunoSEQ multiplex PCR was the method, and the copy in TCRdb shows in-frame clones only, minus some. The table records 70,000 to 95,000 clones, approximately 90% of them present only once. The sequencing here drew on peripheral blood, taken 28 days after the second AZD1222 dose. The V gene is TRBV18, the J gene TRBJ2-7; D is unresolved. This clonotype was obtained from an adult who received the AZD1222 COVID-19 vaccine. DNA of the CDR3: TGTGCCAGCTCATCCTCCCACTACGAGCAGTACTTC. It is translated as CASSSSHYEQYF. Drawing the rest from reference TRBV18 and TRBJ2-7, the complete variable domain is NAGVMQNPRHLVRRRGQEARLRCSPMKGHSHVYWYRQLPEEGLKFMVYLQKENIIDESGMPKERFSAEFPKEGPSILRIQQVVRGDSAAYFCASSSSHYEQYFGPGTRLTVT.